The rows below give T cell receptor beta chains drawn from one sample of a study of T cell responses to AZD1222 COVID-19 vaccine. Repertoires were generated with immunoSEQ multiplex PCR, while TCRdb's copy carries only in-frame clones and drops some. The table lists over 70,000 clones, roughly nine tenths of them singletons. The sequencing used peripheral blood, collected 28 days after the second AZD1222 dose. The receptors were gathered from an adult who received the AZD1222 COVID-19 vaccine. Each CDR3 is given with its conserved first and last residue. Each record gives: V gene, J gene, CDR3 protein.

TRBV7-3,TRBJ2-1,CASSLTISDDEQFF
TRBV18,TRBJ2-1,CASSLNPGDNEQFF
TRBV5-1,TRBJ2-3,CASSLDPRGGTDTQYF
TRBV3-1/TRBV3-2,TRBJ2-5,CASSPSFAGAMGETQYF
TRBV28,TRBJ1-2,CASSSDSYGYTF
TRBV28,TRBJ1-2,CASCDNGLIDYGYTF
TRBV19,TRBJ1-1,CASSIGVGRVNTEAFF
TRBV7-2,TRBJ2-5,CASSLGGGAETQYF
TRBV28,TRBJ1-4,CASRTQGSNEKLFF
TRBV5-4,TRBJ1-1,CASSLDAGGRTEAFF
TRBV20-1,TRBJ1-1,CSASLAAGNTEAFF
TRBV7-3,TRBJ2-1,CASSSRAGGPRNEQFF
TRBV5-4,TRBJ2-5,CASSLAGSGGPQETQYF
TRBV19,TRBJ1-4,CASSIGRAPNEKLFF
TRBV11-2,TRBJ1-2,CASSTPRRPYGYTF
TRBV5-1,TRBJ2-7,CASSLDTIYEQYF
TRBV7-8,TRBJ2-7,CASSLFAAGTGGWDEQYF
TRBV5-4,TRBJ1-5,CASSPGGSNQPQHF
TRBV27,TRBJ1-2,CASSYQGGGYTF
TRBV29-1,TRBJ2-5,CSVSTGRETQYF
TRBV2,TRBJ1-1,CASRDPWGSTEAFF
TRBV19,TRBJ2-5,CASSPGRRVETQYF
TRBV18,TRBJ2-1,CASSRDGYAEQFF
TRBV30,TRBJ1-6,CAWRGPGPPLHF
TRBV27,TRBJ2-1,CASSLNARGAYNEQFF
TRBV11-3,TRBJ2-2,CASSSAGVNTGELFF
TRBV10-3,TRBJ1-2,CAISDPGLQPPSGYTF
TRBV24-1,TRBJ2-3,CATSSLRDRTDTQYF
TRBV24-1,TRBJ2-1,CATSDEAGTGYNEQFF
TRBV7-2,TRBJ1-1,CASSSGQGGNTEAFF
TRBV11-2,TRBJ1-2,CASSPHRTYGYTF
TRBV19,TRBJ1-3,CASSTDSGNTIYF